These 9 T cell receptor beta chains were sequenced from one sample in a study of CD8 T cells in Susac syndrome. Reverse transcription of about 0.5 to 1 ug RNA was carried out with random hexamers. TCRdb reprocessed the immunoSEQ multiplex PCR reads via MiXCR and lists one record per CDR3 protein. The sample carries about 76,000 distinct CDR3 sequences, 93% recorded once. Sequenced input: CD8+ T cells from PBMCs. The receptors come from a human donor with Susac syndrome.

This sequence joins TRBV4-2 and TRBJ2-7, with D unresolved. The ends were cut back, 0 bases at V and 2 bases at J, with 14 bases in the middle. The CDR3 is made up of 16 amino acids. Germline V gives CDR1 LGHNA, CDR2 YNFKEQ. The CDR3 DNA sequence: TGTGCCAGCAGCCAAGATCTGGGCGGCGTGGCCTACGAGCAGTACTTC. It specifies CASSQDLGGVAYEQYF.

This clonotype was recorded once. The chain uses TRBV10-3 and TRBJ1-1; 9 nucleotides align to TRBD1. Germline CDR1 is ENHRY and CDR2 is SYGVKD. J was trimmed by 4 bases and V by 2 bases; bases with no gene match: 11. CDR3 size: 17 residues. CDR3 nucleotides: TGTGCCATCAGTGAGGGACACAACAGGGGGCTAGGCACTGAAGCTTTCTTT. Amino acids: CAISEGHNRGLGTEAFF.

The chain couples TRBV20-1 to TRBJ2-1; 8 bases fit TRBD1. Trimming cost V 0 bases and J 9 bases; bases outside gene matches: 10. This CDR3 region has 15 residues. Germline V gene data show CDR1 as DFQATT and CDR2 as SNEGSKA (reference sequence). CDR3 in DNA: TGCAGTGCTAGAGAGGCAGACAGGGGAGAGACTGAGCAGTTCTTC. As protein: CSAREADRGETEQFF.

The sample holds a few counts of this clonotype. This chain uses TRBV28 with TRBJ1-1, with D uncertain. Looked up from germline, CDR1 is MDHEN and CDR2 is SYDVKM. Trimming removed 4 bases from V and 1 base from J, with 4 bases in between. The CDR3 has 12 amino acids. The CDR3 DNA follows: TGTGCCAGCAGTTATGCGAACACTGAAGCTTTCTTT. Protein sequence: CASSYANTEAFF.

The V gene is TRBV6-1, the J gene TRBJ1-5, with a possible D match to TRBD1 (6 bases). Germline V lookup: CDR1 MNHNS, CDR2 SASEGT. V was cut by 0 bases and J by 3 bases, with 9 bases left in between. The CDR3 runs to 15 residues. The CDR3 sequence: CASSEAKGVNQPQHF. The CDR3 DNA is TGTGCCAGCAGTGAAGCGAAGGGGGTCAATCAGCCCCAGCATTTT.

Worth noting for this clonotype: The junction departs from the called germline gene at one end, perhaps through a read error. The CDR3 region is CASSQDSARNEKLFF. CDR3 in DNA: TGCGCAAGCAGCCAGGACTCGGCCCGTAATGAAAAACTGTTTTTT. The chain joins TRBV4-1 to TRBJ1-4, with unresolved D. The germline gives CDR1 MGHRA, CDR2 YSYEKL. This CDR3 comprises 15 residues.

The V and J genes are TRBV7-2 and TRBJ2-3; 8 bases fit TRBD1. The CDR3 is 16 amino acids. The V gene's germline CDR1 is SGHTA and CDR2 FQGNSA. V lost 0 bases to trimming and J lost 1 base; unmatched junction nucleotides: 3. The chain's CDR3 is CASSLALDRGTDTQYF. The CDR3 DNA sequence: TGTGCCAGCAGCTTAGCTTTGGACAGGGGCACAGATACGCAGTATTTT. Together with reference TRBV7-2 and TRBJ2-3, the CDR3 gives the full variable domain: GAGVSQSPSNKVTEKGKDVELRCDPISGHTALYWYRQSLGQGLEFLIYFQGNSAPDKSGLPSDRFSAERTGGSVSTLTIQRTQQEDSAVYLCASSLALDRGTDTQYFGPGTRLTVL.

In DNA form, the CDR3 reads TGTGCCAGCAGTTTAGACCGGGACAGGGGGCGCCAAGCTTTCTTT. The encoded protein is CASSLDRDRGRQAFF. V is TRBV12-3 or TRBV12-4 and J is TRBJ1-1; 12 bases line up with TRBD1. The CDR3 totals 15 residues. V was pared by 1 base and J by 9 bases, with 6 bases of the junction left unmatched.

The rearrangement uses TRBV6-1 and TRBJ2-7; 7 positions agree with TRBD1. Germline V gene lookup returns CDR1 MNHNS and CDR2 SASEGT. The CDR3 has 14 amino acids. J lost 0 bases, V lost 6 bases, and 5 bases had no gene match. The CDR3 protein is CASSATGNSYEQYF. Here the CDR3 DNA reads TGTGCCAGCAGCGCGACAGGGAACTCCTACGAGCAGTACTTC.